A selection of T cell receptor beta chains follows, all from one sample in a study of naive and memory T cell subsets. Each CDR3 protein gets one entry after TCRdb re-called the UMI-ligation and nested PCR reads with MiXCR. The repertoire includes over 80,000 distinct CDR3 sequences, 10% to 12% of them detected once, and approximately 0.14% sits in the top ten. Sequenced: naive CD4+ T cells from blood. Every receptor here comes from a human donor in good health. Both conserved end residues are part of each CDR3. D genes are given only for firm matches. Size is stated for part of the rows, as once, few or many counts, or as a class when the clone is expanded.

>many|TRBV29-1|TRBD2|TRBJ2-2
CSVMAGGGNTGELFF
TGCAGCGTTATGGCGGGGGGAGGGAACACCGGGGAGCTGTTTTTT
>few|TRBV20-1|NA|TRBJ1-2
CSAREGNGYTF
TGCAGTGCTAGAGAAGGGAATGGCTACACCTTC
>NA|TRBV15|TRBD1|TRBJ2-3
CATRNPGQALDTQYF
TGTGCCACCAGGAATCCGGGACAGGCCCTCGATACGCAGTATTTT
>few|TRBV3-1|TRBD2|TRBJ2-7
CASSQGTSGSVEQYF
TGTGCCAGCAGCCAAGGGACTAGCGGGAGTGTCGAGCAGTACTTC
>many|TRBV25-1|NA|TRBJ1-5
CASSEPKQGFLSPDQPQHF
TGTGCCAGCAGTGAACCCAAACAGGGTTTCCTCTCTCCCGATCAGCCCCAGCATTTT
>NA|TRBV6-2/TRBV6-3|TRBD1|TRBJ2-7
CASRMTGSYEQYF
TGTGCCAGCCGAATGACAGGGTCCTACGAGCAGTACTTC
>few|TRBV30|NA|TRBJ2-3
CAFTRGLTRPSTDTQYF
TGTGCCTTTACCCGAGGTCTAACAAGACCTAGCACAGATACGCAGTATTTT
>NA|TRBV15|TRBD1|TRBJ1-5
CVTSRGTGNQPQHF
TGTGTCACCAGCAGAGGGACAGGGAATCAGCCCCAGCATTTT
>NA|TRBV7-2|NA|TRBJ1-1
CASSSVLTDRLEAFF
TGTGCCAGCAGCTCCGTTCTGACAGATCGCCTTGAAGCTTTCTTT
>NA|TRBV6-2/TRBV6-3|TRBD2|TRBJ2-3
CASRRLAGLPDTQYF
TGTGCCAGCAGGAGACTAGCGGGTTTGCCAGATACGCAGTATTTT
>NA|TRBV12-3/TRBV12-4|TRBD1|TRBJ2-7
CASSPRDRAPYEQYF
TGTGCCAGCAGTCCCCGGGACAGGGCTCCCTACGAGCAGTACTTC
>many|TRBV7-3|NA|TRBJ2-1
CASSLTWGPYNEQFF
TGTGCCAGCAGCTTAACTTGGGGGCCTTACAATGAGCAGTTCTTC
>NA|TRBV27|NA|TRBJ2-2
CASSNWNTGELFF
TGTGCCAGCAGTAACTGGAACACCGGGGAGCTGTTTTTT
>NA|TRBV7-2|NA|TRBJ2-3
CASSLRLRAHTDTQYF
TGTGCCAGCAGCCTAAGACTCCGGGCACACACAGATACGCAGTATTTT
>NA|TRBV7-6|NA|TRBJ2-2
CASSLKGTATGELFF
TGTGCCAGCAGCTTAAAAGGGACCGCCACCGGGGAGCTGTTTTTT
>few|TRBV2|TRBD1|TRBJ1-1
CASSERRTGVAMNTEAFF
TGTGCCAGCAGTGAACGTCGGACAGGGGTAGCGATGAACACTGAAGCTTTCTTT
>few|TRBV18|NA|TRBJ2-1
CASSGSSYNEQFF
TGTGCCAGCTCAGGGAGCTCCTACAATGAGCAGTTCTTC
>NA|TRBV20-1|NA|TRBJ1-4
CSAQGDILGKLFF
TGCAGTGCCCAAGGGGACATTCTCGGAAAACTGTTTTTT
>NA|TRBV7-2|NA|TRBJ2-1
CASSLAVFDLGGAEQFF
TGTGCCAGCAGCTTAGCGGTCTTTGACCTCGGGGGCGCTGAGCAGTTCTTC
>few|TRBV6-8|NA|TRBJ2-1
CASSKSPCMDNSYNEQFF
TGTGCCAGCAGCAAAAGTCCGTGTATGGACAACTCCTACAATGAGCAGTTCTTC
>few|TRBV6-6|NA|TRBJ1-2
CASSTGQVYGYTF
TGTGCCAGCAGTACGGGACAAGTATATGGCTACACCTTC
>few|TRBV12-3/TRBV12-4|NA|TRBJ2-7
CASSLAGGDEQYF
TGTGCCAGCAGTTTGGCAGGGGGGGACGAGCAGTACTTC
>few|TRBV28|NA|TRBJ2-1
CASSPPVVQQFF
TGTGCCAGCAGCCCCCCTGTGGTCCAACAGTTCTTC
>NA|TRBV7-2|TRBD1|TRBJ1-5
CASSPDRGSSQPQHF
TGTGCCAGCAGCCCCGACAGGGGCAGTTCTCAGCCCCAGCATTTT
>few|TRBV7-2|NA|TRBJ1-1
CASSFQGRSTEAFF
TGTGCCAGCAGCTTTCAGGGAAGGAGCACTGAAGCTTTCTTT
>few|TRBV3-1|NA|TRBJ2-7
CASSQGQYGHEQYF
TGTGCCAGCAGCCAAGGACAGTATGGTCACGAGCAGTACTTC
>many|TRBV20-1|NA|TRBJ2-5
CSARDWGSGLSQETQYF
TGCAGTGCTAGAGATTGGGGTAGCGGATTATCACAAGAGACCCAGTACTTC
>NA|TRBV28|TRBD1|TRBJ2-7
CASKGAGTGGFEQYF
TGTGCCAGCAAGGGAGCCGGGACAGGGGGCTTCGAGCAGTACTTC
>few|TRBV20-1|NA|TRBJ2-3
CSARDGFQDTQYF
TGCAGTGCTAGAGACGGTTTTCAAGATACGCAGTATTTT
>NA|TRBV18|TRBD1|TRBJ1-6
CASSIRTGDSPLHF
TGTGCCAGCTCTATTCGGACAGGGGATTCACCCCTCCACTTT
>NA|TRBV13|TRBD1|TRBJ1-2
CASSPTGPTNYGYTF
TGTGCCAGCAGCCCGACAGGGCCCACTAACTATGGCTACACCTTC
>few|TRBV6-2/TRBV6-3|TRBD1|TRBJ1-5
CASSRTGPQPQHF
TGTGCCAGCAGTCGGACAGGTCCTCAGCCCCAGCATTTT
>many|TRBV6-6|NA|TRBJ2-3
CASYRASTDTQYF
TGTGCCAGTTACAGGGCTAGCACAGATACGCAGTATTTT
>few|TRBV5-1|TRBD1|TRBJ2-1
CASSPGTVGYNEQFF
TGCGCCAGCAGCCCTGGGACAGTCGGCTACAATGAGCAGTTCTTC
>few|TRBV30|NA|TRBJ1-3
CAWSVASSGNTIYF
TGTGCCTGGAGTGTTGCGAGCTCTGGAAACACCATATATTTT
>NA|TRBV28|TRBD1|TRBJ1-1
CASGTGNTEAFF
TGTGCCAGCGGGACAGGGAACACTGAAGCTTTCTTT
>few|TRBV4-2|NA|TRBJ2-7
CASSQDSVLGPSRIEQYF
TGTGCCAGCAGCCAAGATAGCGTTCTGGGGCCGTCGAGGATCGAGCAGTACTTC
>NA|TRBV6-2/TRBV6-3|TRBD1|TRBJ2-7
CASLSTGTGGYEQYF
TGTGCCAGCTTATCAACCGGGACAGGGGGGTACGAGCAGTACTTC
>many|TRBV29-1|NA|TRBJ2-3
CSVRNFGPTDTQYF
TGCAGCGTTCGAAATTTTGGCCCCACAGATACGCAGTATTTT
>few|TRBV6-2/TRBV6-3|NA|TRBJ2-7
CASSLTGRTTYEQYF
TGTGCCAGCAGCTTGACGGGACGGACTACCTACGAGCAGTACTTC
>many|TRBV20-1|NA|TRBJ2-1
CSARDPRAQFF
TGCAGTGCTAGAGATCCCCGTGCCCAGTTCTTC
>NA|TRBV7-2|TRBD2|TRBJ2-2
CASSLEAGGPGELFF
TGTGCCAGCAGCTTAGAAGCGGGAGGGCCCGGGGAGCTGTTTTTT
>many|TRBV7-2|NA|TRBJ2-3
CASTPGASDTQYF
TGTGCCAGCACTCCTGGAGCATCAGATACGCAGTATTTT
>NA|TRBV7-9|NA|TRBJ1-4
CASSPRQPNEKLFF
TGTGCCAGCAGCCCCAGACAGCCTAATGAAAAACTGTTTTTT
>many|TRBV27|NA|TRBJ2-3
CASKRATGTDTQYF
TGTGCCAGCAAGCGGGCGACAGGGACCGATACGCAGTATTTT
>few|TRBV20-1|NA|TRBJ2-1
CTLGGLNVLTYNEQFF
TGCACACTCGGGGGCCTTAACGTTCTAACCTACAATGAGCAGTTCTTC
>NA|TRBV30|NA|TRBJ1-4
CAWSDQNLRAWEKLFF
TGTGCCTGGAGTGACCAGAACTTAAGGGCGTGGGAAAAACTGTTTTTT
>NA|TRBV12-3/TRBV12-4|NA|TRBJ1-1
CASSFGGEMNTEAFF
TGTGCCAGCAGTTTCGGGGGGGAAATGAACACTGAAGCTTTCTTT
>many|TRBV20-1|TRBD2|TRBJ2-2
CSARQTSGGELFF
TGCAGTGCTAGACAAACTAGCGGCGGGGAGCTGTTTTTT
>many|TRBV7-9|NA|TRBJ1-1
CASSGSIRQGRGTEAFF
TGTGCCAGCAGCGGGAGCATACGCCAGGGTCGAGGGACTGAAGCTTTCTTT
>NA|TRBV7-2|TRBD2|TRBJ2-1
CASSFSGTSGGAGEQFF
TGTGCCAGCAGCTTCTCCGGGACTAGCGGGGGGGCTGGCGAGCAGTTCTTC
>NA|TRBV28|TRBD1|TRBJ2-2
CASSYWDRGIANTGELFF
TGTGCCAGCAGTTACTGGGACAGGGGAATCGCGAACACCGGGGAGCTGTTTTTT